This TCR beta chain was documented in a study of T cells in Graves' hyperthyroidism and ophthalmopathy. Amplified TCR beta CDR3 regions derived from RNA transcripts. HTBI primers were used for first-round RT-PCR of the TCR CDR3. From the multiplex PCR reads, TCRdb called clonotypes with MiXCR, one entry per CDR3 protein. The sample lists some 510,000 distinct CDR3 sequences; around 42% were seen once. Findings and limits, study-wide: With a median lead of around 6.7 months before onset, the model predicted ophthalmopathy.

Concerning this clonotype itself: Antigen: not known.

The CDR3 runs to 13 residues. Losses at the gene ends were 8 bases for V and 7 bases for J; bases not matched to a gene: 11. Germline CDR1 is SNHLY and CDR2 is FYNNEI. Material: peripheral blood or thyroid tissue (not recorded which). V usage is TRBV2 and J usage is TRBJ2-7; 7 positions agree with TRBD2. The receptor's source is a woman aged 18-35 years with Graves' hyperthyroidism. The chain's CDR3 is CASARTSYFEQYF. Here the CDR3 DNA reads TGTGCCAGCGCTCGGACTAGTTATTTTGAGCAGTACTTC.